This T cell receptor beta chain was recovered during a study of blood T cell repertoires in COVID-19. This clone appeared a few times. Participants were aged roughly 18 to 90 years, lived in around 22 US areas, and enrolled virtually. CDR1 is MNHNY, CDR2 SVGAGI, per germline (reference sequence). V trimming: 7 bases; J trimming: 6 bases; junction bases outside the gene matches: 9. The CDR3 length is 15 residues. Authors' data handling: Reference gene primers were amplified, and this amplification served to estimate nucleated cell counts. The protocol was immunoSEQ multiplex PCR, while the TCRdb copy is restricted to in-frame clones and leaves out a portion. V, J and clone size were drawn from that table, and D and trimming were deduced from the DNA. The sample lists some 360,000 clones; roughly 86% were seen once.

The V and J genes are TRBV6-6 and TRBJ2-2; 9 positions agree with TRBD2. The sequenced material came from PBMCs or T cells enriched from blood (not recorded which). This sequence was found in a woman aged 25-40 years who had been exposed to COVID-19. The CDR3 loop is CASIMTSGLSGELFF. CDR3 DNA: TGTGCCAGCATAATGACTAGCGGACTCTCCGGGGAGCTGTTTTTT.